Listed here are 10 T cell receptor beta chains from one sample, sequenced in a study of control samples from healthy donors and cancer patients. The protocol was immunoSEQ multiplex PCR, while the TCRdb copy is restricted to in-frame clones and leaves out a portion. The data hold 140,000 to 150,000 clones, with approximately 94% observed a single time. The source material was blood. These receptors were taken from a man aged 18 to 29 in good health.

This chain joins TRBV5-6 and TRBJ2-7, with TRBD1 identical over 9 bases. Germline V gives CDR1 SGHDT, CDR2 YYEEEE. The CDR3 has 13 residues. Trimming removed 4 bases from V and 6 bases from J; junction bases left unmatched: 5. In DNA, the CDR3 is TGTGCCAGCAGCATAACAGGGGGCGGCGAGCAGTACTTC. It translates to CASSITGGGEQYF.

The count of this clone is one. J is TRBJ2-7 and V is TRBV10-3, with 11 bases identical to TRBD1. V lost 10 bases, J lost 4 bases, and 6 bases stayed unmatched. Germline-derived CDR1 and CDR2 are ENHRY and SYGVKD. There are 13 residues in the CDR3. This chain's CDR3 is CATIGQGAYEQYF. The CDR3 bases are TGTGCCACCATTGGACAGGGGGCATACGAGCAGTACTTC.

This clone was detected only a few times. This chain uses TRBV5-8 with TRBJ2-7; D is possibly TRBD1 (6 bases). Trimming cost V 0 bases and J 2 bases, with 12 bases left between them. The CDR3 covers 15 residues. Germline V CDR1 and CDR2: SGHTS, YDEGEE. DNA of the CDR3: TGTGCCAGCAGCTTGGAAAGGACAGAACCCTACGAGCAGTACTTC. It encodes CASSLERTEPYEQYF. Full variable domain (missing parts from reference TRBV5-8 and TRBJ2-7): EAGVTQSPTHLIKTRGQQATLRCSPISGHTSVYWYQQALGLGLQFLLWYDEGEERNRGNFPPRFSGRQFPNYSSELNVNALELEDSALYLCASSLERTEPYEQYFGPGTRLTVT.

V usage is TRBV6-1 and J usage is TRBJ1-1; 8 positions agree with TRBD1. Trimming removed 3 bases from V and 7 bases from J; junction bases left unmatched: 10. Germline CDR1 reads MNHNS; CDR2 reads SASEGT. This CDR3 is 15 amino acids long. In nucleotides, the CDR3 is TGTGCCAGCAGTGATTGGACAGGGACACCCCTTGAAGCTTTCTTT. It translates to CASSDWTGTPLEAFF.

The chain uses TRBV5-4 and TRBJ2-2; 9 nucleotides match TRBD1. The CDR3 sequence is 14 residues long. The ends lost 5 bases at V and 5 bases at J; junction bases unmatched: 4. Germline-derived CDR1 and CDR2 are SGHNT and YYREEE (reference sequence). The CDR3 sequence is CASSLDRGTGELFF. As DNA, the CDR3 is TGTGCCAGCAGTTTAGACAGGGGGACCGGGGAGCTGTTTTTT.

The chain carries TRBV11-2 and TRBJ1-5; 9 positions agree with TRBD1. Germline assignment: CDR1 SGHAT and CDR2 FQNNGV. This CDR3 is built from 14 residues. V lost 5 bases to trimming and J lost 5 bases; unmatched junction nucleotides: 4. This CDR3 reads CASSPGQGYQPQHF. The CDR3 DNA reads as TGTGCCAGCAGCCCGGGACAGGGTTATCAGCCCCAGCATTTT.

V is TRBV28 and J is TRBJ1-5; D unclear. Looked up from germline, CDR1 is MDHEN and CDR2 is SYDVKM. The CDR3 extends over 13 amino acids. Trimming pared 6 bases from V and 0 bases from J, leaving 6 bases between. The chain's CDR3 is CASRANSNQPQHF. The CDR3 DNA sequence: TGTGCCAGCAGGGCGAATAGCAATCAGCCCCAGCATTTT.

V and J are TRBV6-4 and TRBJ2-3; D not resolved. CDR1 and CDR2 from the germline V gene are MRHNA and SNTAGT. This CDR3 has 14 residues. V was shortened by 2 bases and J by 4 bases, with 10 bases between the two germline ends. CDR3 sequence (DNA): TGTGCCAGCAGTGACAGGGCAGGCTCAGATACGCAGTATTTT. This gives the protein CASSDRAGSDTQYF.

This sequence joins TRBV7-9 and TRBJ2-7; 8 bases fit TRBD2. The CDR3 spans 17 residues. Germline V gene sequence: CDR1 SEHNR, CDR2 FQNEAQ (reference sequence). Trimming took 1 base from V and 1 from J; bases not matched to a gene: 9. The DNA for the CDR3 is TGTGCCAGCAGCTTAGTAGGGGGAGCGGGGGATTCCTACGAGCAGTACTTC. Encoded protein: CASSLVGGAGDSYEQYF. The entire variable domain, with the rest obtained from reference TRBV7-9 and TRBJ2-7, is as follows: DTGVSQNPRHKITKRGQNVTFRCDPISEHNRLYWYRQTLGQGPEFLTYFQNEAQLEKSRLLSDRFSAERPKGSFSTLEIQRTEQGDSAMYLCASSLVGGAGDSYEQYFGPGTRLTVT.

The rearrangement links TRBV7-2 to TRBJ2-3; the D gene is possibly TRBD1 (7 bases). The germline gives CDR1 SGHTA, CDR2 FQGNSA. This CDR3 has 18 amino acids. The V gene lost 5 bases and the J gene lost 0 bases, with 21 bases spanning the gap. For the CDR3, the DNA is TGTGCCAGCAGCATCACCCTCAGGGGGAGGTCGAGCACAGATACGCAGTATTTT. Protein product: CASSITLRGRSSTDTQYF.